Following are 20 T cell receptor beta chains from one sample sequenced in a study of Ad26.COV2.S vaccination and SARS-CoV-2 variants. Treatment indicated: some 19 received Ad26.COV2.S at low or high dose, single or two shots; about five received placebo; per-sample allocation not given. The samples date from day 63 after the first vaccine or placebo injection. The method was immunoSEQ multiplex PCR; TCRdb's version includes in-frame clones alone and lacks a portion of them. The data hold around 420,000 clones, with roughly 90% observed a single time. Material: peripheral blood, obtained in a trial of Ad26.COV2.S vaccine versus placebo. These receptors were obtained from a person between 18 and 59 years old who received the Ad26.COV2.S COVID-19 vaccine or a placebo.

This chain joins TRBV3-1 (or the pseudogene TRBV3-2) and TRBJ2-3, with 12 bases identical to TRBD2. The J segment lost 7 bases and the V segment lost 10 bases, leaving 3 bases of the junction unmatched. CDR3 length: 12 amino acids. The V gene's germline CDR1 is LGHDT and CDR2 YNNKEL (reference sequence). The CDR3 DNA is TGTGCCACTAGCGGGGGGGCAAATACGCAGTATTTT. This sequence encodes CATSGGANTQYF.

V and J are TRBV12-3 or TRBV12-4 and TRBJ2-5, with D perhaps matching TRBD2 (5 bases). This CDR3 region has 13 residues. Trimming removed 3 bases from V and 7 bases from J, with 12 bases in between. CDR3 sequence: CASSFLDRGTQYF. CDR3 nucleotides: TGTGCCAGCAGTTTCCTCGACCGGGGGACCCAGTACTTC.

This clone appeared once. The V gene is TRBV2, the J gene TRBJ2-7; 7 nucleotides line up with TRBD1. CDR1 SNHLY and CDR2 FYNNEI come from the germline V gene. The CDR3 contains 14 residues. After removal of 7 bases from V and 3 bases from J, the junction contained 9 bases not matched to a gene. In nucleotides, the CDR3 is TGTGCCAGCAAAGGGACAGAGAAGGTCTACGAGCAGTACTTC. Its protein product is CASKGTEKVYEQYF.

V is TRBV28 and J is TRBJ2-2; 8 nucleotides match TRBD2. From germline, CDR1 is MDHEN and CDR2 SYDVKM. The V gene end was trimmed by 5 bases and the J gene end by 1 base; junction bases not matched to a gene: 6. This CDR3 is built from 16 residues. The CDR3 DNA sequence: TGTGCCAGCAGTCCGCGAGCGGGGGTGAACACCGGGGAGCTGTTTTTT. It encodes CASSPRAGVNTGELFF.

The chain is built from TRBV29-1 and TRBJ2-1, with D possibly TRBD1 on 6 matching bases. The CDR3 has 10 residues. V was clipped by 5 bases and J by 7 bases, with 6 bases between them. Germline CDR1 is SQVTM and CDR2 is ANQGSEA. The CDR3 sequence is CSVTGNEQFF. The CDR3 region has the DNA TGCAGCGTTACAGGGAATGAGCAGTTCTTC.

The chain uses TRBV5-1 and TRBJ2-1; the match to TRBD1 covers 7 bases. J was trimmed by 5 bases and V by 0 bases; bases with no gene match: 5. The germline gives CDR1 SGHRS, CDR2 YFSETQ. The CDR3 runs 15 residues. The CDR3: CASSLEQGLDNEQFF. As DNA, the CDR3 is TGCGCCAGCAGCTTGGAACAGGGGTTGGACAATGAGCAGTTCTTC.

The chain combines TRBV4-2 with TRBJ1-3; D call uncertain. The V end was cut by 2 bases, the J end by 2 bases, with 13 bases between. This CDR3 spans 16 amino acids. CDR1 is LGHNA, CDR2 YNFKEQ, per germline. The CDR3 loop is CASSQSPLGPGNTIYF. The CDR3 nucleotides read TGTGCCAGCAGCCAATCTCCCCTCGGCCCTGGAAACACCATATATTTT.

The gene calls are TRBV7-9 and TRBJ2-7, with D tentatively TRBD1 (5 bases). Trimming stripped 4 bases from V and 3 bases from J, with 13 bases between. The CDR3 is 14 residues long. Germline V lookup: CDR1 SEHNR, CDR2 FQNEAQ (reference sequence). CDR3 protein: CASSSGARNYEQYF. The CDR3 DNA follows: TGTGCCAGCAGCTCTGGGGCCAGGAACTACGAGCAGTACTTC.

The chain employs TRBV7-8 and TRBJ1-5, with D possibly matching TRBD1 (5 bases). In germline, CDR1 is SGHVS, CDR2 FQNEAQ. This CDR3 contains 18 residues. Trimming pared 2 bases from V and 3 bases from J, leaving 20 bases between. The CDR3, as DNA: TGTGCCAGCAGCTTACGCCCCCGCAGTTTGACAGACAATCAGCCCCAGCATTTT. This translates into CASSLRPRSLTDNQPQHF.

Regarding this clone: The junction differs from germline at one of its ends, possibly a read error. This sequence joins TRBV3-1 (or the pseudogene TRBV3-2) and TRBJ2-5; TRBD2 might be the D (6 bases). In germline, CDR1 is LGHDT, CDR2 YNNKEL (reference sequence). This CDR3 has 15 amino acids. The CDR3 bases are TGTGCCAGCAGCCAAGGCAGCGGGCACCAAGAGGCCCAGTACTTC. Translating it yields CASSQGSGHQEAQYF.

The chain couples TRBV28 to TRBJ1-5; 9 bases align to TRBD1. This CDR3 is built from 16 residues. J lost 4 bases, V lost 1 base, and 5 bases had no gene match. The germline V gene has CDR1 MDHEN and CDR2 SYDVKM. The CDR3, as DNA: TGTGCCAGCAGTTTATACAGGGGGCTGGGGAATCAGCCCCAGCATTTT. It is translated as CASSLYRGLGNQPQHF.

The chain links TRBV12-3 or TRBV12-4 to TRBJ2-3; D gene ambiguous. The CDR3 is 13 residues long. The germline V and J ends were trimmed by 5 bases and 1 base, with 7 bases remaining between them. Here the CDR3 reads CASSPGRTDTQYF. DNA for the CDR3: TGTGCCAGCAGTCCAGGTCGCACAGATACGCAGTATTTT.

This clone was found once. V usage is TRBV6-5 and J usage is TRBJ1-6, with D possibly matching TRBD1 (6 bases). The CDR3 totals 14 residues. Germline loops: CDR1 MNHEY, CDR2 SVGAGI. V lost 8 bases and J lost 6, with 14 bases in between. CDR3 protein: CASFGGAVNSPLHF. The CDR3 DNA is TGTGCCAGCTTCGGGGGGGCAGTTAATTCACCCCTCCACTTT.

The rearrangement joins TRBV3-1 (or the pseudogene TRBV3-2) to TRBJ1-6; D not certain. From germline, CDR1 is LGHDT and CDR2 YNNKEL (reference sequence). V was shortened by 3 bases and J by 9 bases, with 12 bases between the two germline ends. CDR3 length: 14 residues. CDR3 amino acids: CASSQGRWGSPLHF. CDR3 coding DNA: TGTGCCAGCAGCCAGGGCAGGTGGGGTTCACCCCTCCACTTT.

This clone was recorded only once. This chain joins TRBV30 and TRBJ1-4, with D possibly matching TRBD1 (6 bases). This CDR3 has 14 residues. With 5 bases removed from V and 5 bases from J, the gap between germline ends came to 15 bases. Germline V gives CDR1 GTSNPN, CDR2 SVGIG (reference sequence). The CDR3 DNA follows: TGTGCCTGGGGGCAGGGACAACCAAATGAAAAACTGTTTTTT. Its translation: CAWGQGQPNEKLFF.

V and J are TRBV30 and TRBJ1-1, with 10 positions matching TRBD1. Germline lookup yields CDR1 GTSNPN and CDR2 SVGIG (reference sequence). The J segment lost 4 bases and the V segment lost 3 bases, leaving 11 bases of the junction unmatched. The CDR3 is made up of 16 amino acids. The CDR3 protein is CAWSPGQGFGVTEAFF. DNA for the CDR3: TGTGCCTGGAGCCCGGGACAGGGGTTTGGGGTCACTGAAGCTTTCTTT.

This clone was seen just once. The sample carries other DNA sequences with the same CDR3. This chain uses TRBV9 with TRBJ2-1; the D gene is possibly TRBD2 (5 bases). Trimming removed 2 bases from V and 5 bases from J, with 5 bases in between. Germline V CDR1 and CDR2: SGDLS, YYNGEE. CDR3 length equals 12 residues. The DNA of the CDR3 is TGTGCCAGCAGCGTCGGGGACAATGAGCAGTTCTTC. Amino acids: CASSVGDNEQFF.

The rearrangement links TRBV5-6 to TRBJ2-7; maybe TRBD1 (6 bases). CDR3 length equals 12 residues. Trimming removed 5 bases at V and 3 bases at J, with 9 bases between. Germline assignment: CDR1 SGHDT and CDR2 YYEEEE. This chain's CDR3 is CASRSDSYEQYF. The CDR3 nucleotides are TGTGCCAGCAGGTCGGACAGCTACGAGCAGTACTTC.

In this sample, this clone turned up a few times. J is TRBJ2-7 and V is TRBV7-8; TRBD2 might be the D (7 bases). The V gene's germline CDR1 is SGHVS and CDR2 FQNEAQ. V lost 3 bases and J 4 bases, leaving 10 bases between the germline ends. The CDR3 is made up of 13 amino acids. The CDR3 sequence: CASSFRGAYEQYF. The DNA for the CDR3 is TGTGCCAGCAGCTTCCGGGGGGCTTACGAGCAGTACTTC. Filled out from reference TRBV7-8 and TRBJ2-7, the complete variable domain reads GAGVSQSPRYKVAKRGQDVALRCDPISGHVSLFWYQQALGQGPEFLTYFQNEAQLDKSGLPSDRFFAERPEGSVSTLKIQRTQQEDSAVYLCASSFRGAYEQYFGPGTRLTVT.

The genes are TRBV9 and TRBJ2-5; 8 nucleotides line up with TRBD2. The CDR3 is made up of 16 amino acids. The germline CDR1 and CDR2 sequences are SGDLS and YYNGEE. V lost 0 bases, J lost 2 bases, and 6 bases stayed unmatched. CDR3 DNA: TGTGCCAGCAGCGTAGTTAGCGGGACGGCGCAAGAGACCCAGTACTTC. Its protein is CASSVVSGTAQETQYF.